This T cell receptor beta chain was retrieved from a study of cytomegalovirus exposure and HLA in healthy donors. Study observations and caveats: A few of the chains that were CMV-associated were confirmed in vitro to be specific for CMV antigens. According to an earlier analysis, most TCR beta V segments yielded productive rearrangements about 87% or about 30% of the time. In a later analysis, a missense DCLRE1C variant was linked to TCR beta V- and J-gene trimming.

V lost 5 bases and J lost 0, with 13 bases in between. The germline CDR1 and CDR2 sequences are LNHDA and SQIVND (reference sequence). The CDR3 sequence is 16 residues long. In the case of this clone: Its cognate antigen is unknown.

Donors consisted of healthy bone marrow donors. Researchers ran the PCR with 60 Vbeta and 13 Jbeta primers. Here immunoSEQ multiplex PCR was the method, and the copy in TCRdb shows in-frame clones only, minus some. In the table there are 100,000 to 150,000 clones, about 80% of which are singletons. The specimen sequenced was PBMCs. The chain links TRBV19 to TRBJ1-4; D call uncertain. The TCR was taken from a man aged 25-45 years in good health and CMV-seropositive. This CDR3 is CASSPKTATTNEKLFF. Written as DNA, the CDR3 is TGTGCCAGTAGTCCAAAAACAGCAACAACTAATGAAAAACTGTTTTTT.